The entry below describes one T cell receptor beta chain. What it binds is not known. CDR3 length equals 15 residues. Trimming cost V 2 bases and J 6 bases, with 13 bases left between them. CDR1 is MDHEN and CDR2 is SYDVKM in the germline V gene. Produced via immunoSEQ multiplex PCR; TCRdb's table is partial and in-frame only. The sample has roughly 60,000 clones, 85% seen once. The entry originates in a study of OX40 agonist ivuxolimab in advanced cancers. Background on the study: The drug used for patients, ivuxolimab, was an agonistic anti-OX40 (CD134) antibody. Hepatocellular carcinoma, melanoma, renal cell or head and neck cancer was diagnosed in the dose-escalation patients. Study-wide results and caveats: Clonal expansion was among the lowest in partial responders at 0.1-3.0 mg/kg, especially CD8+.

This chain uses TRBV28 with TRBJ1-4; D gene ambiguous. The source was CD4+ or CD8+ T cells sorted from blood, collected in a trial of the OX40 agonist ivuxolimab. The sequence derives from an adult with an advanced solid tumor such as melanoma, head and neck, liver or kidney cancer. The chain's CDR3 is CASSLESVGDEKLFF. The CDR3 DNA follows: TGTGCCAGCAGTTTAGAGAGTGTAGGAGATGAAAAACTGTTTTTT.